This T cell receptor beta chain was found in a study of shared clonotypes between healthy human individuals. Looking at the study overall: CD4 naive cells filled three plates per donor, CD4 memory three, CD8 naive two and CD8 memory one.

The CDR3 totals 17 residues. Germline V gene sequence: CDR1 MNHNS, CDR2 SASEGT. Trimming cost V 3 bases and J 7 bases; bases outside gene matches: 12. Donors comprised only Caucasian adults living in Nashville, Tennessee. The assay was immunoSEQ multiplex PCR, and TCRdb's table has in-frame clones only and misses some. The sample records roughly 2 million clones, nearly 97% being singletons. Sequences were obtained from naive CD4+ T cells sorted from blood. Subset specified: CD45RA+ positively selected. J is TRBJ2-1 and V is TRBV6-1; TRBD2 matches at 10 bases. This TCR was recovered from a man aged 18 to 30 in good health. Here the CDR3 reads CASSDLLPSGSGNEQFF. In DNA, the CDR3 is TGTGCCAGCAGTGACCTCCTCCCTAGCGGGAGTGGGAATGAGCAGTTCTTC.